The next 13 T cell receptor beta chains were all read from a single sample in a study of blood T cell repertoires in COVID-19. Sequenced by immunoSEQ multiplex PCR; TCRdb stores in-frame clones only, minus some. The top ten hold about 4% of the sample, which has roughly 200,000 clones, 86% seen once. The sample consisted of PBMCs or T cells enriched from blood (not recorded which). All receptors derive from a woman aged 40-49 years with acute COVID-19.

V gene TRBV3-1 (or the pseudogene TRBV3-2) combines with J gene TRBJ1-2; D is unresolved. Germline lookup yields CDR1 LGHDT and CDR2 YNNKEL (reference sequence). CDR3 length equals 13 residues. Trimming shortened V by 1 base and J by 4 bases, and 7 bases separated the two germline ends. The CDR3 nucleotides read TGTGCCAGCAGCCAAGGGCTGATCTATGGCTACACCTTC. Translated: CASSQGLIYGYTF.

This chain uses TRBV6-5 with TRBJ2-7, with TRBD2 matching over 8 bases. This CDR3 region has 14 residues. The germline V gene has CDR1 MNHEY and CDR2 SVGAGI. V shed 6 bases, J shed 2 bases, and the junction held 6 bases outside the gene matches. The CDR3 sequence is CASRTAGETYEQYF. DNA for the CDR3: TGTGCCAGCAGGACAGCGGGGGAGACCTACGAGCAGTACTTC.

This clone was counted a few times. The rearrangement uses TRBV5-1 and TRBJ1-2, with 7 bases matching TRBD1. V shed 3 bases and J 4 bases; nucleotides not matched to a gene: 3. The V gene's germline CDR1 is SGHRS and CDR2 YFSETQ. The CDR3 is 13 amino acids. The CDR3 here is CASSSGGGYGYTF. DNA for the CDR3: TGCGCCAGCAGCTCAGGGGGTGGCTATGGCTACACCTTC.

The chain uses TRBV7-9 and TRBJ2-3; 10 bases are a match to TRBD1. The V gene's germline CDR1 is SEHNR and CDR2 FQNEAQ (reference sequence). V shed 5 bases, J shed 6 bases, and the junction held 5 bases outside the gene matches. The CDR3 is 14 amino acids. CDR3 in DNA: TGTGCCAGCAGCCCGCGGACAGGGGGGGATACGCAGTATTTT. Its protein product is CASSPRTGGDTQYF.

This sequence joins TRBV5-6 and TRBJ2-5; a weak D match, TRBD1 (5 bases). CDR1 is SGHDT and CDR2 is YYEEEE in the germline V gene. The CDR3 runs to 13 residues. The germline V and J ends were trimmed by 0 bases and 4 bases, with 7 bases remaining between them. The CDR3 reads CASSLEGLETQYF. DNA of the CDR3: TGTGCCAGCAGCTTGGAGGGGTTAGAGACCCAGTACTTC.

Here the CDR3 DNA reads TGTGCCAGCAGACCCCCGGAGGGGCGCGGGTACGAGCAGTACGTC. Translating gives CASRPPEGRGYEQYV. The rearrangement uses TRBV7-8 and TRBJ2-7; the D gene is possibly TRBD2 (6 bases). This CDR3 spans 15 amino acids. V lost 6 bases to trimming and J lost 4 bases, with 19 bases between them. Germline-derived CDR1 and CDR2 are SGHVS and FQNEAQ.

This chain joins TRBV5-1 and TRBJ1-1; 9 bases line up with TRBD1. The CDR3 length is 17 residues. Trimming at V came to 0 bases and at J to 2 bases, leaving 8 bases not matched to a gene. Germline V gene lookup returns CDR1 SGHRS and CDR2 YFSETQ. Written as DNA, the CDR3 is TGCGCCAGCAGCTTGGCCGGGAAGGGACAGGGCAACACTGAAGCTTTCTTT. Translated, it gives CASSLAGKGQGNTEAFF.

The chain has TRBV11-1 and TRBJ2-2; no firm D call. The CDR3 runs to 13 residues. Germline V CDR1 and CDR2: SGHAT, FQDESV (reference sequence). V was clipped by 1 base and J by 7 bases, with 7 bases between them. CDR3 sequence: CASSLVEYGELFF. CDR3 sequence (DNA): TGTGCCAGCAGCTTAGTGGAGTACGGGGAGCTGTTTTTT.

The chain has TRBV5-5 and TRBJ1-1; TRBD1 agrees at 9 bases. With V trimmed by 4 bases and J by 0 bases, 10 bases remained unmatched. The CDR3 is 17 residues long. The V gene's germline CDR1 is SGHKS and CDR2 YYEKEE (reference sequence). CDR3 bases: TGTGCCAGCAGCCCTAGGACAGGGGCCGCCCTGAACACTGAAGCTTTCTTT. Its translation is CASSPRTGAALNTEAFF.

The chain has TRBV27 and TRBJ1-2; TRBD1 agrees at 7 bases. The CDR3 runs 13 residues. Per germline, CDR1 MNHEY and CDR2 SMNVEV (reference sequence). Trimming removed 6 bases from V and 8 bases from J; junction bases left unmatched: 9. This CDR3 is CASRFTGAWGYTF. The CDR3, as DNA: TGTGCCAGCAGGTTCACAGGGGCTTGGGGCTACACCTTC.

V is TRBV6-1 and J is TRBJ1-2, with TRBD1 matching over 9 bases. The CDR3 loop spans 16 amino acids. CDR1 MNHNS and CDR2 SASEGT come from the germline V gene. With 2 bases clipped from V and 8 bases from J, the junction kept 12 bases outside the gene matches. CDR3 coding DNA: TGTGCCAGCAGTGAAACGGGGACAGGGCCCTCCTGGGGCTACACCTTC. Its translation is CASSETGTGPSWGYTF.

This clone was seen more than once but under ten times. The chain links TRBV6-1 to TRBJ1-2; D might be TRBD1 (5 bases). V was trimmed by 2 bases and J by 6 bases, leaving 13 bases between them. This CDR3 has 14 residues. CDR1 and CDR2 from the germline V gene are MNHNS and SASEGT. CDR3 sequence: CASSEMGGRNGYTF. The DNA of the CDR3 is TGTGCCAGCAGTGAAATGGGGGGAAGGAATGGCTACACCTTC.

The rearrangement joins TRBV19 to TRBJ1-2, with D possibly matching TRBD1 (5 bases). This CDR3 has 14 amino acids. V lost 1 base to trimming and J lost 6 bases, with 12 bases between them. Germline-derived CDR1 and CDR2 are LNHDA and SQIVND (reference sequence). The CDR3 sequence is CASSIGPGQNGYTF. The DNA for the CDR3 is TGTGCCAGTAGTATAGGGCCAGGGCAGAATGGCTACACCTTC.